This T cell receptor (beta chain) was retrieved from a study of human T cells and chemical hapten exposure. Overall study: Donors were sensitized with 2% DPC on the upper inner arm. Patients, mostly women, had alopecia areata, alopecia totalis or alopecia universalis.

This clonotype was observed many times. The antigen remains unidentified. Points from the study as a whole: Donors in the study had alopecia, meaning their immune response may differ from healthy people's.

Time point denoted: patch test 2, 6 weeks after DPC sensitization. Treatment reported: therapeutic diphenylcyclopropenone sensitization with weekly scalp DPC. In germline, CDR1 is SQVTM, CDR2 ANQGSEA. CDR3 length: 17 amino acids. V was clipped by 0 bases and J by 0 bases, with 17 bases between them. For the library, individual cDNA molecules each received unique molecular identifiers. In TCRdb, the RACE reads were re-called with MiXCR into one record per CDR3 protein. The data contain approximately 100,000 distinct CDR3 sequences, approximately 8.8% of them singletons. The sample consisted of whole blood, taken in connection with sensitization to the hapten diphenylcyclopropenone (DPC). The sequence came from a woman between 40 and 50 years old with alopecia areata. Some clones in this sample may be carry-over from other donors' samples. The V and J genes are TRBV29-1 and TRBJ2-5, with D perhaps given as TRBD1 or TRBD2 (5 bases each). In DNA, the CDR3 is TGCAGCGTTGAAGAGGTGGGAGACAGAGGTAACCAAGAGACCCAGTACTTC. The encoded protein is CSVEEVGDRGNQETQYF.